This T cell receptor beta chain was sequenced in a study of shared T cell receptors in the human thymus. Germline V lookup: CDR1 LGHNT, CDR2 FRNRAP. The V end was cut by 4 bases, the J end by 8 bases, with 11 bases between. The CDR3 is made up of 12 amino acids. Assay used: immunoSEQ multiplex PCR; TCRdb lists only in-frame clones, some missing. The data hold about 730,000 clones, with approximately 85% observed a single time. The same sample was also used in a study of human thymus T cells. This second study says: Resections removed during corrective heart surgery provided the thymus tissue used.

This chain connects TRBV12-5 to TRBJ1-2; D is unclear. This clonotype originated in a girl in the first two years of life with a congenital heart defect. The sequencing sample was made of thymocytes. The CDR3: CASGWEGFGYTF. The CDR3 DNA follows: TGTGCTAGTGGTTGGGAGGGTTTCGGCTACACCTTC.